The 17 T cell receptor beta chains below come from one sample, sequenced in a study of blood T cell repertoires in COVID-19. Profiling relied on immunoSEQ multiplex PCR, and the TCRdb table lists in-frame clones only, not all of them. The top ten hold approximately 3.2% of the sample, which has about half a million clones, roughly 85% seen once. Sequencing used peripheral blood. These receptors came from a human donor in a cohort sampled during active COVID-19.

The chain recombines TRBV29-1 with TRBJ2-1, with 9 bases matching TRBD1. Germline values: CDR1 SQVTM, CDR2 ANQGSEA. There are 16 residues in the CDR3. V was pared by 2 bases and J by 0 bases, with 5 bases of the junction left unmatched. This CDR3 reads CSVEPGQGNSYNEQFF. The CDR3 DNA follows: TGCAGCGTTGAACCGGGACAGGGCAACTCCTACAATGAGCAGTTCTTC.

The chain links TRBV5-1 to TRBJ1-2, with 10 bases fitting TRBD1. Germline loops: CDR1 SGHRS, CDR2 YFSETQ. CDR3 length equals 14 residues. With 3 bases clipped from V and 8 bases from J, the junction kept 7 bases outside the gene matches. In DNA, the CDR3 is TGCGCCAGCAGCTGGGTCGACAGGGGGCACGGCTACACCTTC. Protein: CASSWVDRGHGYTF.

This clone was counted a single time. V is TRBV24-1 and J is TRBJ2-3; 7 nucleotides line up with TRBD2. With V trimmed by 5 bases and J by 3 bases, 7 bases remained unmatched. This CDR3 spans 15 amino acids. In germline, CDR1 is KGHDR, CDR2 SFDVKD. In DNA, the CDR3 is TGTGCCACCAGTGGGGGGGGAAGTAGGACAGATACGCAGTATTTT. This codes for CATSGGGSRTDTQYF.

V gene TRBV6-5 combines with J gene TRBJ1-2, with D possibly being TRBD1 (5 bases). With 2 bases removed from V and 7 bases from J, the gap between germline ends came to 11 bases. Germline loops: CDR1 MNHEY, CDR2 SVGAGI. This CDR3 spans 13 amino acids. CDR3 nucleotides: TGTGCCAGCAGTTACGACAGCCTCACTGGCTACACCTTC. Translation gives CASSYDSLTGYTF.

The V and J genes are TRBV7-8 and TRBJ1-1, with TRBD1 identical over 9 bases. CDR3 length: 16 amino acids. V gave up 5 bases and J gave up 0 bases; unmatched junction bases: 7. CDR1 is SGHVS and CDR2 is FQNEAQ in the germline V gene. The DNA for the CDR3 is TGTGCCAGCAGCGTACAGGGGGCAAGTATGAACACTGAAGCTTTCTTT. Protein: CASSVQGASMNTEAFF.

The J gene is TRBJ2-1, the V gene TRBV19; 9 bases fit TRBD1. The CDR3 spans 14 residues. CDR1 is LNHDA and CDR2 is SQIVND in the germline V gene (reference sequence). The V segment lost 6 bases and the J segment 6 bases; nucleotides outside the gene matches: 6. The CDR3 coding sequence is TGTGCCAGTAGCCGGGACAGGGATCCCAATGAGCAGTTCTTC. Protein product: CASSRDRDPNEQFF.

In the case of this clone: This specimen includes other DNA sequences encoding the same CDR3. V and J are TRBV4-2 and TRBJ2-7, with 12 bases matching TRBD2. The CDR3 sequence is 15 residues long. Germline V gene lookup returns CDR1 LGHNA and CDR2 YNFKEQ. V lost 4 bases to trimming and J lost 2 bases; unmatched junction nucleotides: 3. This CDR3 reads CASSLGLAGTYEQYF. DNA for the CDR3: TGTGCCAGCAGCCTCGGACTAGCGGGAACCTACGAGCAGTACTTC.

The chain carries TRBV7-3 and TRBJ2-1, with D tentatively TRBD2 (6 bases). Germline-derived CDR1 and CDR2 are SGHTA and FQGTGA. V was shortened by 2 bases and J by 8 bases, with 13 bases between the two germline ends. The CDR3 runs 14 residues. In DNA form, the CDR3 reads TGTGCCAGCAGCTTAGGGCTAGCGTTCGATGAGCAGTTCTTC. This translates into CASSLGLAFDEQFF. Using reference TRBV7-3 and TRBJ2-1 for the parts outside the CDR3, the full variable domain is GAGVSQTPSNKVTEKGKYVELRCDPISGHTALYWYRQSLGQGPEFLIYFQGTGAADDSGLPNDRFFAVRPEGSVSTLKIQRTERGDSAVYLCASSLGLAFDEQFFGPGTRLTVL.

V and J are TRBV7-2 and TRBJ1-3; D not resolved. Germline V gives CDR1 SGHTA, CDR2 FQGNSA. The V end lost 1 base, the J end lost 4 bases, and 11 bases lay between the germline ends. This CDR3 region has 15 residues. The CDR3 DNA reads as TGTGCCAGCAGCTTAGGTTACAGTGGCGGAAACACCATATATTTT. Translation gives CASSLGYSGGNTIYF.

A remark on this clone: The germline gene is not matched at one end of the junction; a read error may be the cause. The CDR3 sequence: CATSPRNIDEQFF. The DNA of the CDR3 is TGTGCCACTAGTCCCCGCAATATAGATGAGCAGTTCTTC. The gene calls are TRBV19 and TRBJ2-1, with unresolved D. The CDR3 contains 13 residues. Per germline, CDR1 LNHDA and CDR2 SQIVND (reference sequence). The variable domain in full, completed from reference TRBV19 and TRBJ2-1, reads DGGITQSPKYLFRKEGQNVTLSCEQNLNHDAMYWYRQDPGQGLRLIYYSQIVNDFQKGDIAEGYSVSREKKESFPLTVTSAQKNPTAFYLCATSPRNIDEQFFGPGTRLTVL.

The CDR3 loop reads CATRGGGQGDYNEQFF. The CDR3 DNA reads TGTGCCACCAGGGGAGGGGGACAGGGGGACTACAATGAGCAGTTCTTC. The chain is built from TRBV24-1 and TRBJ2-1; TRBD1 aligns across 11 bases. Germline trimming cut 7 bases from V and 3 bases from J; bases unmatched to any gene: 7. This CDR3 comprises 16 residues. Germline V gene data show CDR1 as KGHDR and CDR2 as SFDVKD.

V and J are TRBV19 and TRBJ1-6; the match to TRBD1 covers 9 bases. CDR3 length equals 19 residues. Germline-derived CDR1 and CDR2 are LNHDA and SQIVND (reference sequence). The ends lost 5 bases at V and 0 bases at J; junction bases unmatched: 11. DNA for the CDR3: TGTGCCAGTAGTGCCTCGGGACAGGGCTCAAGCTCCTATAATTCACCCCTCCACTTT. Its protein is CASSASGQGSSSYNSPLHF.

V is TRBV6-5 and J is TRBJ1-1, with TRBD1 identical over 8 bases. The V and J ends lost 7 bases and 6 bases, in that order; junction bases with no gene match: 7. The CDR3 contains 13 residues. CDR1 is MNHEY, CDR2 SVGAGI, per germline. CDR3 coding DNA: TGTGCCAGCAAAGGACAGGGAGGGGCTGAAGCTTTCTTT. Translated, it gives CASKGQGGAEAFF.

V usage is TRBV7-2 and J usage is TRBJ2-3; TRBD1 agrees at 7 bases. J gave up 4 bases and V 5 bases, and 3 bases lay outside the gene matches. The germline V gene has CDR1 SGHTA and CDR2 FQGNSA. This CDR3 comprises 13 residues. CDR3 DNA: TGTGCCAGCAGCGCGACAGGGTCAGATACGCAGTATTTT. Protein product: CASSATGSDTQYF.

The chain carries TRBV27 and TRBJ1-1; 9 bases are shared with TRBD1. The V segment lost 6 bases and the J segment 6 bases; nucleotides outside the gene matches: 8. Germline-derived CDR1 and CDR2 are MNHEY and SMNVEV (reference sequence). The CDR3 sequence is 14 residues long. Here the CDR3 reads CASRILTGGAEAFF. CDR3 in DNA: TGTGCCAGCAGGATTTTGACAGGGGGGGCTGAAGCTTTCTTT.

This sequence joins TRBV5-4 and TRBJ2-3, with 10 bases that match TRBD2. With 0 bases clipped from V and 2 bases from J, the junction kept 3 bases outside the gene matches. The germline V gene has CDR1 SGHNT and CDR2 YYREEE (reference sequence). There are 16 residues in the CDR3. CDR3 DNA sequence: TGTGCCAGCAGCTTGGGACTAGCGGGCCCCACAGATACGCAGTATTTT. Translating it yields CASSLGLAGPTDTQYF.

This chain connects TRBV27 to TRBJ1-1; D is undetermined. V lost 8 bases to trimming and J lost 11 bases, with 18 bases between them. This CDR3 has 12 amino acids. Germline-derived CDR1 and CDR2 are MNHEY and SMNVEV (reference sequence). CDR3 coding DNA: TGTGCCAGCCTCAGCCGTGGAGGGAGGGCTTTCTTT. Translated, it gives CASLSRGGRAFF.